Given below is one TCR beta chain in context. Its antigen is not identified. The repertoire was sequenced with immunoSEQ multiplex PCR; TCRdb's copy has only in-frame clones and lacks some. This table has about 68,000 clones, around 80% appearing once. These data are taken from a study of vaccination effects on CD4 cells after COVID-19. Antigen-specific CD4+ T cells were first expanded with viral peptide pools by the ViraFEST assay and only then sequenced. Isolation of CD4+ T cells took place after about nine days of culture. Vaccine recipients lacked prior SARS-CoV-2 infection and had negative nucleocapsid antibodies. Days 3 and 7 saw half the medium replaced with IL-2 medium. The germline gives CDR1 DFQATT, CDR2 SNEGSKA (reference sequence). The CDR3 has 11 residues. Trimming pared 6 bases from V and 2 bases from J, leaving 7 bases between.

Sequenced material: CD4+ T cells from PBMCs cultured with SARS-CoV-2 spike peptides, taken before COVID-19 vaccination. The J gene is TRBJ2-5, the V gene TRBV20-1, with a tentative D call TRBD2 (6 bases). This TCR derives from a human donor who received a COVID-19 vaccine. This CDR3 reads CSAGGQETQYF. In DNA, the CDR3 is TGCAGTGCGGGGGGACAAGAGACCCAGTACTTC.